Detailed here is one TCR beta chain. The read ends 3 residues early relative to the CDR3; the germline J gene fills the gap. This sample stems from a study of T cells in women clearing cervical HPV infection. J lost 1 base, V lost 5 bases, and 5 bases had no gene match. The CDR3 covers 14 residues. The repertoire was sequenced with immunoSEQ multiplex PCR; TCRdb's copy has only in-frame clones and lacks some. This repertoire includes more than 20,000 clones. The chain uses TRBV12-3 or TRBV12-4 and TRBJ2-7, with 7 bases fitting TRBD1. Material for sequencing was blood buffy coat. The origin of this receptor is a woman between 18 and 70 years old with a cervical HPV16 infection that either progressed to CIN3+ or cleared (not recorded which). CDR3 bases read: TGTGCCAGCAGTCCCGGGACAGCATCCTACGAG. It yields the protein CASSPGTASYE. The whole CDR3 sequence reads CASSPGTASYEQYF.